Listed here are 14 T cell receptor beta chains from one sample, sequenced in a study of blood T cells in healthy people across ages. With a J-beta primer mix and a sample-barcoded 5' primer, a second PCR ran about 6 to 11 cycles. TCRdb fed the 5' RACE reads into MiXCR, producing one record per CDR3 protein. The table has about 1.6 million distinct CDR3 sequences, 30% to 35% seen once. The specimen was blood. The receptors come from a woman in her 30s in good health.

This rearrangement joins TRBV14 to TRBJ2-7, with 9 bases matching TRBD1. The CDR3 has 15 amino acids. V lost 1 base and J lost 5; bases outside the gene matches: 6. CDR1 is SGHDN and CDR2 is FVKESK in the germline V gene. The CDR3 loop reads CASSQAGTGRNEQYF. The CDR3 region has the DNA TGTGCCAGCAGCCAAGCCGGGACAGGGCGGAACGAGCAGTACTTC.

V gene TRBV20-1 combines with J gene TRBJ1-1; 10 bases match TRBD1. This CDR3 spans 14 amino acids. Germline values: CDR1 DFQATT, CDR2 SNEGSKA (reference sequence). V was clipped by 3 bases and J by 3 bases; unmatched bases: 4. The CDR3 bases are TGCAGTGCTAGTCTAGGGACAGGGGACACTGAAGCTTTCTTT. Its translation: CSASLGTGDTEAFF.

This clonotype was counted between two and nine times. This chain uses TRBV7-9 with TRBJ2-1; TRBD1 matches at 8 bases. V lost 5 bases, J lost 7 bases, and 10 bases stayed unmatched. CDR1 is SEHNR, CDR2 FQNEAQ, per germline (reference sequence). The CDR3 contains 15 residues. The CDR3 region is CASSHRLDRENEQFF. The CDR3 DNA sequence: TGTGCCAGCAGCCACCGACTGGACAGGGAAAATGAGCAGTTCTTC.

This clonotype has more than one count but fewer than ten. The chain couples TRBV15 to TRBJ1-1; D remains ambiguous. The length of the CDR3 is 13 residues. The germline V gene encodes CDR1 LNHNV and CDR2 YYDKDF (reference sequence). The V end was cut by 0 bases, the J end by 7 bases, with 9 bases between. In DNA form, the CDR3 reads TGTGCCACCAGCAGAGATCGTTTTAATGAAGCTTTCTTT. Amino acid sequence: CATSRDRFNEAFF.

This clonotype was seen only a few times. The chain employs TRBV11-2 and TRBJ2-1; D gene uncertain. Per germline, CDR1 SGHAT and CDR2 FQNNGV. V shed 2 bases and J shed 10 bases, with 12 bases lying between them. This CDR3 spans 13 amino acids. CDR3 residues: CASSLKGRREQFF. CDR3 bases: TGTGCCAGCAGCTTAAAGGGCAGGCGAGAGCAGTTCTTC.

The rearrangement links TRBV15 to TRBJ2-1; D is unclear. The CDR3 spans 14 residues. V lost 0 bases to trimming and J lost 10 bases, with 13 bases between them. The germline CDR1 and CDR2 sequences are LNHNV and YYDKDF (reference sequence). The CDR3, as DNA: TGTGCCACCAGCAGAGATCGTCTAGTAAGGGAGCAGTTCTTC. This gives the protein CATSRDRLVREQFF.

This clonotype came up a few times. The rearrangement uses TRBV29-1 and TRBJ2-5; tentatively, D is TRBD1 (5 bases). The ends were cut back, 0 bases at V and 6 bases at J, with 14 bases in the middle. Germline CDR1 SQVTM, CDR2 ANQGSEA. The CDR3 spans 14 residues. The CDR3 nucleotides are TGCAGCGTTGAAGACCCTCAGGGTTGGCAGACCCAGTACTTC. Protein sequence: CSVEDPQGWQTQYF.

This clonotype was recorded a few times. J is TRBJ1-2 and V is TRBV3-1, with D hard to call. Per the germline V gene, CDR1 is LGHDT and CDR2 is YNNKEL (reference sequence). The length of the CDR3 is 17 residues. Trimming shortened V by 3 bases and J by 1 base, and 18 bases separated the two germline ends. CDR3 amino acids: CASSQMGAAGNNYGYTF. For the CDR3, the DNA is TGTGCCAGCAGCCAGATGGGTGCGGCGGGAAATAACTATGGCTACACCTTC.

The chain joins TRBV5-1 to TRBJ1-1; D perhaps matches TRBD1 (6 bases). CDR1 and CDR2 from the germline V gene are SGHRS and YFSETQ. Trimming left V 5 bases short and J 1 base short, with 12 bases between. CDR3 length equals 14 residues. The CDR3 loop is CASSFKQGNTEAFF. CDR3 DNA sequence: TGCGCCAGCAGTTTCAAACAGGGGAACACTGAAGCTTTCTTT.

This sequence joins TRBV6-2 or TRBV6-3 and TRBJ2-1; no clear D. The ends were cut back, 2 bases at V and 5 bases at J, with 10 bases in the middle. Germline V gives CDR1 MNHEY, CDR2 SVGEGT. The CDR3 covers 14 residues. The CDR3 spells CASSYPPRNNEQFF. The DNA of the CDR3 is TGTGCCAGCAGTTACCCTCCCCGGAACAATGAGCAGTTCTTC.

The rearrangement links TRBV3-1 to TRBJ1-2; 9 nucleotides match TRBD1. CDR3 length: 15 residues. Trimming removed 1 base from V and 7 bases from J; junction bases left unmatched: 7. CDR1 is LGHDT and CDR2 is YNNKEL in the germline V gene (reference sequence). Here the CDR3 DNA reads TGTGCCAGCAGCCAAGTAGCTTCGGACAGGGGTGGCTACACCTTC. The encoded protein is CASSQVASDRGGYTF.

This clonotype has just a few counts. The chain combines TRBV2 with TRBJ2-3; maybe TRBD2 (6 bases). Trimming took off 1 base at V and 3 bases at J, with 8 bases between the two ends. CDR1 is SNHLY, CDR2 FYNNEI, per germline. CDR3 size: 14 residues. This chain's CDR3 is CASSEVRETDTQYF. Here the CDR3 DNA reads TGTGCCAGCAGTGAAGTCCGGGAGACAGATACGCAGTATTTT.

This chain uses TRBV4-1 with TRBJ1-5, with a possible D match to TRBD1 (6 bases). V was shortened by 0 bases and J by 10 bases, with 16 bases between the two germline ends. This CDR3 is 15 amino acids long. Per the germline V gene, CDR1 is MGHRA and CDR2 is YSYEKL. CDR3 loop: CASSQDGRGRDPQHF. The CDR3 DNA follows: TGCGCCAGCAGCCAAGATGGCCGGGGGCGGGATCCCCAGCATTTT.

This clonotype turned up a few times. The genes are TRBV2 and TRBJ1-2; TRBD1 aligns across 7 bases. The CDR3 spans 15 residues. Germline-derived CDR1 and CDR2 are SNHLY and FYNNEI. Unmatched junction bases numbered 11, after V lost 6 bases and J lost 4 bases. In DNA form, the CDR3 reads TGTGCCAGCAGCCGACAGGGTACCGGGAGCTATGGCTACACCTTC. Translation gives CASSRQGTGSYGYTF.